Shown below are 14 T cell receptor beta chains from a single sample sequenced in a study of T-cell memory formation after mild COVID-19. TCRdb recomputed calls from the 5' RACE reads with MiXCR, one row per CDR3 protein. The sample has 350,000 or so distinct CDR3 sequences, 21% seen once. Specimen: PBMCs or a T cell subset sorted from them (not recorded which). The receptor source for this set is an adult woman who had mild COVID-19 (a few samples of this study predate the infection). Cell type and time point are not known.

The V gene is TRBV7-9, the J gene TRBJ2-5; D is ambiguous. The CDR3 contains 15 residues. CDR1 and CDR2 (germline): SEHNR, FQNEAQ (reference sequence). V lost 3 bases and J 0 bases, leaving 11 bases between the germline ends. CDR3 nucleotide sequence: TGTGCCAGCAGCTTGGTGACCGGGTACCAAGAGACCCAGTACTTC. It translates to CASSLVTGYQETQYF. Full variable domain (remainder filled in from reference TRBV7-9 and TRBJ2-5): DTGVSQNPRHKITKRGQNVTFRCDPISEHNRLYWYRQTLGQGPEFLTYFQNEAQLEKSRLLSDRFSAERPKGSFSTLEIQRTEQGDSAMYLCASSLVTGYQETQYFGPGTRLLVL.

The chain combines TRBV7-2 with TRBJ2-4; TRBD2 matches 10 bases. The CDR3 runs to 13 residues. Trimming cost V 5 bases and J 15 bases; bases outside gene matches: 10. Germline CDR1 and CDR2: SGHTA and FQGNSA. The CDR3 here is CASSQSGASGRYF. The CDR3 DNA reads TGTGCCAGCAGCCAGTCGGGTGCTAGCGGGAGGTACTTC.

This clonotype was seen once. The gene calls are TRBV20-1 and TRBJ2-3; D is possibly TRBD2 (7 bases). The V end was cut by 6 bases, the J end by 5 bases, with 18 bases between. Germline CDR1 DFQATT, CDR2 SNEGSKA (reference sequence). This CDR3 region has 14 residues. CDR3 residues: CSADSGGAGDTQYF. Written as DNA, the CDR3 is TGCAGTGCCGACAGTGGGGGGGCCGGAGATACGCAGTATTTT.

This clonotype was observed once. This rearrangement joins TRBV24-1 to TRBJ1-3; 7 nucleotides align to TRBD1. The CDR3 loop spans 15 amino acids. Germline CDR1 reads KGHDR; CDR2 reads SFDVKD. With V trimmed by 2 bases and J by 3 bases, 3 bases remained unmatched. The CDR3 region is CATSDSGTVGNTIYF. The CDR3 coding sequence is TGTGCCACCAGTGATTCCGGGACAGTTGGAAACACCATATATTTT.

The CDR3 loop reads CASSPAHTSYEQYF. Here the CDR3 DNA reads TGTGCCAGCAGCCCGGCTCATACCTCCTACGAGCAGTACTTC. The chain is built from TRBV14 and TRBJ2-7; D not certain. V was pared by 4 bases and J by 0 bases, with 10 bases between. Germline lookup yields CDR1 SGHDN and CDR2 FVKESK. The CDR3 is made up of 14 amino acids. The full variable domain, with the rest looked up from reference TRBV14 and TRBJ2-7, is EAGVTQFPSHSVIEKGQTVTLRCDPISGHDNLYWYRRVMGKEIKFLLHFVKESKQDESGMPNNRFLAERTGGTYSTLKVQPAELEDSGVYFCASSPAHTSYEQYFGPGTRLTVT.

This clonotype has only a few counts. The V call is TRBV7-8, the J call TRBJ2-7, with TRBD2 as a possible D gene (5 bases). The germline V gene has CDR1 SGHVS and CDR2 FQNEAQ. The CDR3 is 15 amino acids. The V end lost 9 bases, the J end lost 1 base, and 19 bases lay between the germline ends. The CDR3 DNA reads TGTGCCAGTATCCTTAGCCGTGGGGAGTCCTACGAGCAGTACTTC. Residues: CASILSRGESYEQYF.

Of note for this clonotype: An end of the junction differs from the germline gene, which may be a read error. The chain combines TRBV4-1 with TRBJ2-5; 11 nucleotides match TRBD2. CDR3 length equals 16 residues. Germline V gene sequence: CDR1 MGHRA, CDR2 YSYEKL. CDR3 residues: CASSQERLAGGESQYF. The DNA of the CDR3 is TGCGCCAGCAGCCAAGAAAGGCTAGCGGGGGGAGAGAGCCAGTACTTC.

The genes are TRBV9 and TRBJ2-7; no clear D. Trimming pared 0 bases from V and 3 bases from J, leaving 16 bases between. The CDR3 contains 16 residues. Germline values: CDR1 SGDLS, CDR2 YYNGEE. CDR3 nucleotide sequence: TGTGCCAGCAGCGTAGAGGACGGTACTGTGGGCTACGAGCAGTACTTC. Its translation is CASSVEDGTVGYEQYF. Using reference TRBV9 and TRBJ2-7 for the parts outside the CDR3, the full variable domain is DSGVTQTPKHLITATGQRVTLRCSPRSGDLSVYWYQQSLDQGLQFLIQYYNGEERAKGNILERFSAQQFPDLHSELNLSSLELGDSALYFCASSVEDGTVGYEQYFGPGTRLTVT.

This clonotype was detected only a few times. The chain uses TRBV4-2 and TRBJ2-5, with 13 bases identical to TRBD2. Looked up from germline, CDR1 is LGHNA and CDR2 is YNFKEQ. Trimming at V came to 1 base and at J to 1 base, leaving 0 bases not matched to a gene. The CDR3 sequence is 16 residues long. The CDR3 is CASSQGTSGSQETQYF. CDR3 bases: TGTGCCAGCAGCCAAGGGACTAGCGGGAGCCAAGAGACCCAGTACTTC.

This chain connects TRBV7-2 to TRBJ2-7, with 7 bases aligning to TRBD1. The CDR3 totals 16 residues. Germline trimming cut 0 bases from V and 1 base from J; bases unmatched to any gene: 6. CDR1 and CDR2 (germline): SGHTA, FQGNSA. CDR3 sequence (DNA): TGTGCCAGCAGCTTAGCACAGGGGTCAAATTCCTACGAGCAGTACTTC. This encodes CASSLAQGSNSYEQYF.

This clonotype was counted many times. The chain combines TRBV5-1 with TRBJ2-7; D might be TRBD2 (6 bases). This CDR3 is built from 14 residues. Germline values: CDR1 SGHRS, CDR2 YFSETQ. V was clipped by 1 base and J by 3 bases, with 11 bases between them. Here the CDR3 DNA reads TGCGCCAGCAGCTTGAGTGGGGGGAACTACGAGCAGTACTTC. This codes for CASSLSGGNYEQYF.

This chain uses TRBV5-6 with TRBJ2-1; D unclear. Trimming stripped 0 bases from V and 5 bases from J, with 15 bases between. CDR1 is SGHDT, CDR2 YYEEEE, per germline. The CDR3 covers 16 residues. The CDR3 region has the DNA TGTGCCAGCAGCTTGGGCCAGCCGTCGGCCCACAATGAGCAGTTCTTC. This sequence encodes CASSLGQPSAHNEQFF.

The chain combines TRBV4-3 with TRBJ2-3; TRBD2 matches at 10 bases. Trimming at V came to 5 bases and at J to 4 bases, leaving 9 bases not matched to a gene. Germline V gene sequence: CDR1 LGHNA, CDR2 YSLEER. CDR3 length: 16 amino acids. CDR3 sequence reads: CASSELAGMKADTQYF. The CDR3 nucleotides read TGCGCCAGCAGCGAACTAGCGGGAATGAAGGCAGATACGCAGTATTTT.

CDR3 sequence (DNA): TGCAGTGCCGGACAGGGGGCGGCGGGCACCGGGGAGCTGTTTTTT. As protein: CSAGQGAAGTGELFF. The chain recombines TRBV20-1 with TRBJ2-2, with 11 bases matching TRBD1. The CDR3 is 15 amino acids. V gave up 6 bases and J gave up 4 bases; unmatched junction bases: 7. Germline CDR1 reads DFQATT; CDR2 reads SNEGSKA (reference sequence).